These 5 T cell receptor beta chains originate from one sample sequenced in a study of blood T cell repertoires in COVID-19. Profiling relied on immunoSEQ multiplex PCR, and the TCRdb table lists in-frame clones only, not all of them. This sample has some 110,000 clones, with 82% found just once. Specimen: peripheral blood. These receptors were taken from a man between 65 and 85 years old with acute or convalescent COVID-19.

The chain couples TRBV13 to TRBJ2-7, with TRBD1 matching over 11 bases. CDR1 and CDR2 from the germline V gene are PRHDT and FYEKMQ (reference sequence). With V trimmed by 5 bases and J by 6 bases, 12 bases remained unmatched. This CDR3 comprises 16 residues. CDR3: CASSRGDRGTLSEQYF. In DNA form, the CDR3 reads TGTGCCAGCAGCCGCGGGGACAGGGGGACGTTGTCCGAGCAGTACTTC.

The rearrangement links TRBV6-5 to TRBJ1-3, with 12 bases identical to TRBD1. This CDR3 has 15 residues. Germline CDR1 is MNHEY and CDR2 is SVGAGI. The V segment lost 6 bases and the J segment 4 bases; nucleotides outside the gene matches: 4. The CDR3 sequence is CASSRDRGQGNTIYF. CDR3 DNA: TGTGCCAGCAGCCGGGACAGGGGGCAAGGAAACACCATATATTTT.

CDR3 residues: CASSPRTSGPVQETQYF. The CDR3 region has the DNA TGCGCCAGCAGCCCCCGGACTAGCGGCCCGGTCCAAGAGACCCAGTACTTC. The V and J genes are TRBV5-1 and TRBJ2-5; 10 bases align to TRBD2. CDR1 SGHRS and CDR2 YFSETQ come from the germline V gene. J gave up 1 base and V 4 bases, and 10 bases lay outside the gene matches. This CDR3 is 17 amino acids long. Looking up the rest from reference TRBV5-1 and TRBJ2-5 gives the full variable domain: KAGVTQTPRYLIKTRGQQVTLSCSPISGHRSVSWYQQTPGQGLQFLFEYFSETQRNKGNFPGRFSGRQFSNSRSEMNVSTLELGDSALYLCASSPRTSGPVQETQYFGPGTRLLVL.

The rearrangement uses TRBV5-1 and TRBJ2-6; 10 bases fit TRBD1. Germline V gives CDR1 SGHRS, CDR2 YFSETQ. The CDR3 loop spans 18 amino acids. With 5 bases clipped from V and 4 bases from J, the junction kept 12 bases outside the gene matches. In DNA form, the CDR3 reads TGCGCCAGCAGACGAGGGGACAGGGGTCTGAGAGGGGCCAACGTCCTGACTTTC. This gives the protein CASRRGDRGLRGANVLTF.

This clone was picked up a small number of times. Other DNA sequences in this sample translate to the same CDR3. This rearrangement joins TRBV5-1 to TRBJ1-5, with TRBD1 as a possible D gene (6 bases). The CDR3 sequence is 14 residues long. The V end lost 4 bases, the J end lost 4 bases, and 12 bases lay between the germline ends. The germline V gene encodes CDR1 SGHRS and CDR2 YFSETQ. The CDR3 region is CASSPDSRNQPQHF. CDR3 nucleotides: TGCGCCAGCAGCCCGGACAGCCGTAATCAGCCCCAGCATTTT.